A single sample gave rise to the 7 T cell receptor beta chains below, sequenced in a study of preoperative IRX-2 immunotherapy in early breast cancer. Libraries were prepared by immunoSEQ multiplex PCR; TCRdb keeps only in-frame clonotypes and omits some of them. The sample shows more than 20,000 clones, roughly 90% of them seen only once. Treatment specified: preoperative locoregional IRX-2 cytokine immunotherapy. Source: tumor tissue, taken after IRX-2 immunotherapy. These receptors were collected from a human donor with breast cancer.

The rearrangement uses TRBV4-1 and TRBJ2-7, with 9 bases identical to TRBD1. J was trimmed by 4 bases and V by 6 bases; bases with no gene match: 10. CDR1 is MGHRA, CDR2 YSYEKL, per germline. This CDR3 is 15 amino acids long. CDR3 coding DNA: TGCGCCAGCAGTCTCTCCTGGGACAGGGTTTACGAGCAGTACTTC. Translation gives CASSLSWDRVYEQYF.

The chain links TRBV15 to TRBJ1-2; the D is unclear. The CDR3 sequence is 12 residues long. Trimming left V 0 bases short and J 6 bases short, with 5 bases between. Per germline, CDR1 LNHNV and CDR2 YYDKDF (reference sequence). CDR3 residues: CATSRDLNGYTF. CDR3 DNA sequence: TGTGCCACCAGCAGAGATCTAAATGGCTACACCTTC.

The gene calls are TRBV29-1 and TRBJ2-1; perhaps TRBD2 as D (6 bases). V was trimmed by 5 bases and J by 0 bases, leaving 14 bases between them. There are 15 residues in the CDR3. CDR1 is SQVTM and CDR2 is ANQGSEA in the germline V gene. The CDR3 spells CSVSGGSSSYNEQFF. CDR3 DNA: TGCAGCGTTTCCGGGGGATCGAGCTCCTACAATGAGCAGTTCTTC.

V usage is TRBV29-1 and J usage is TRBJ2-1; 7 nucleotides align to TRBD1. The V gene's germline CDR1 is SQVTM and CDR2 ANQGSEA. This CDR3 region has 15 residues. V trimming: 4 bases; J trimming: 7 bases; junction bases outside the gene matches: 13. CDR3 loop: CSVVPGTGAINEQFF. As DNA, the CDR3 is TGCAGCGTTGTGCCCGGTACAGGGGCAATTAATGAGCAGTTCTTC.

The count of this clone is one. The chain employs TRBV2 and TRBJ1-2, with a tentative D call TRBD1 (6 bases). V was shortened by 6 bases and J by 7 bases, with 12 bases between the two germline ends. This CDR3 spans 12 amino acids. Germline V gives CDR1 SNHLY, CDR2 FYNNEI. Here the CDR3 reads CASRGGGAGYTF. CDR3 in DNA: TGTGCCAGCAGAGGGGGAGGAGCTGGCTACACCTTC.

The rearrangement uses TRBV27 and TRBJ1-2; D might be TRBD1 (5 bases). V gave up 3 bases and J gave up 7 bases, with 12 bases separating them. CDR1 is MNHEY, CDR2 SMNVEV, per germline (reference sequence). CDR3 length equals 13 residues. DNA for the CDR3: TGTGCCAGCAGTTTGTACGGTGGGGCTGGCTACACCTTC. It encodes CASSLYGGAGYTF.

V gene TRBV5-4 combines with J gene TRBJ1-1; TRBD1 aligns across 7 bases. Germline assignment: CDR1 SGHNT and CDR2 YYREEE (reference sequence). Unmatched junction bases numbered 10, after V lost 0 bases and J lost 5 bases. This CDR3 has 16 amino acids. This chain's CDR3 is CASSLDRGMVGTEAFF. CDR3 bases: TGTGCCAGCAGCTTGGACAGGGGTATGGTGGGTACTGAAGCTTTCTTT.